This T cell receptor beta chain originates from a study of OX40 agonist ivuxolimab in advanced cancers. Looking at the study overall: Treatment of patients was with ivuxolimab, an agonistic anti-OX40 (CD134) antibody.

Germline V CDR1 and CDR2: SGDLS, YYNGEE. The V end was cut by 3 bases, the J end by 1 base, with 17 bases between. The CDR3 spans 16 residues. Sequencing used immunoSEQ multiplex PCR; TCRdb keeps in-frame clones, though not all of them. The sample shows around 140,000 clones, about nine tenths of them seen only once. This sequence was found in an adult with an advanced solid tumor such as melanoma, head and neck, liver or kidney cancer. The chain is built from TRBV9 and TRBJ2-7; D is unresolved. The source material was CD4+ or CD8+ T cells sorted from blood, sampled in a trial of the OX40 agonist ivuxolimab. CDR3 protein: CASSGQETSGSYEQYF. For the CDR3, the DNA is TGTGCCAGCAGCGGGCAGGAGACATCGGGTTCCTACGAGCAGTACTTC.